A selection of T cell receptor beta chains follows, all from one sample in a study of blood T cell repertoires in COVID-19. Sequencing used immunoSEQ multiplex PCR; TCRdb keeps in-frame clones, though not all of them. The sample lists roughly 120,000 clones, around 76% seen once, with about 2.3% in the top ten. The sample consisted of peripheral blood. The receptors derive from a man in his sixties or seventies with acute or convalescent COVID-19. Both conserved end residues are part of each CDR3. The order of the fields is V gene, J gene, CDR3 protein.

TRBV3-1/TRBV3-2	TRBJ1-1	CASSQEGTADPSEAFF
TRBV7-7	TRBJ2-5	CASSLRAGGETQYF
TRBV23-1	TRBJ1-5	CASVGDMAAF
TRBV19	TRBJ1-4	CASSTTGGSEKLFF
TRBV15	TRBJ2-1	CATSRARGNNNEQFF
TRBV7-3	TRBJ2-1	CASSLRGARNEQFF
TRBV19	TRBJ1-4	CASSISGLEKLFF
TRBV30	TRBJ1-5	CAWRRGTGGNQPQHF
TRBV10-3	TRBJ1-2	CAATGGENYGYTF
TRBV6-2/TRBV6-3	TRBJ1-2	CASSYLAGGYYGYTF
TRBV10-3	TRBJ1-1	CAIRRQGRETEAFF
TRBV4-3	TRBJ1-6	CASSRTGVNSPLHF
TRBV7-8	TRBJ2-7	CASRPGTGYEQYF
TRBV4-3	TRBJ2-1	CASSQEGQGAFNEQFF
TRBV11-3	TRBJ1-5	CASSLDQGQPQHF
TRBV3-1/TRBV3-2	TRBJ1-1	CASSHRTGSTEAFF
TRBV19	TRBJ1-1	CASSMRTGWAFF
TRBV7-2	TRBJ2-1	CASSYRDLSYNEQFF
TRBV2	TRBJ2-6	CASSEARAGANVLTF
TRBV5-1	TRBJ2-1	CASSLAISGGAEQFF
TRBV3-1/TRBV3-2	TRBJ1-2	CASSQGPAGVYGYTF
TRBV3-1/TRBV3-2	TRBJ1-2	CASSQTGGTGYTF
TRBV5-1	TRBJ2-5	CASSLGPAQETQYF
TRBV28	TRBJ1-5	CASSLSVVQPQHF
TRBV19	TRBJ1-5	CASSVMSGTLYQPQHF
TRBV6-5	TRBJ2-5	CASYPQGARGETQYF
TRBV11-1	TRBJ1-2	CASSPWDRSFYGYTF
TRBV18	TRBJ1-3	CASSQDSSGNTIYF
TRBV7-6	TRBJ2-3	CASSFLSGVGADTQYF
TRBV2	TRBJ2-1	CASSESASGGAQFF
TRBV5-6	TRBJ2-3	CASSLRTGFTDTQYF
TRBV5-1	TRBJ2-2	CASSLVVGPNTGELFF
TRBV27	TRBJ1-4	CASSLREQGAKLFF
TRBV9	TRBJ2-5	CASSLGQGYQETQYF
TRBV19	TRBJ1-6	CASSILQGGDNSPLHF
TRBV7-9	TRBJ1-3	CASSFYSGNTIYF
TRBV21-1	TRBJ1-6	CAKPTGFSPLNSYNSPLHF
TRBV25-1	TRBJ1-1	CASSLSRGTEAFF
TRBV6-5	TRBJ1-2	CASQFGQDTGYTF
TRBV19	TRBJ1-4	CASSQTGTNEKLFF
TRBV3-1/TRBV3-2	TRBJ1-5	CASSQSGNQPQHF
TRBV24-1	TRBJ2-1	CATSVSGGDHNEQFF
TRBV6-5	TRBJ2-5	CASNYRTSGGKETQYF